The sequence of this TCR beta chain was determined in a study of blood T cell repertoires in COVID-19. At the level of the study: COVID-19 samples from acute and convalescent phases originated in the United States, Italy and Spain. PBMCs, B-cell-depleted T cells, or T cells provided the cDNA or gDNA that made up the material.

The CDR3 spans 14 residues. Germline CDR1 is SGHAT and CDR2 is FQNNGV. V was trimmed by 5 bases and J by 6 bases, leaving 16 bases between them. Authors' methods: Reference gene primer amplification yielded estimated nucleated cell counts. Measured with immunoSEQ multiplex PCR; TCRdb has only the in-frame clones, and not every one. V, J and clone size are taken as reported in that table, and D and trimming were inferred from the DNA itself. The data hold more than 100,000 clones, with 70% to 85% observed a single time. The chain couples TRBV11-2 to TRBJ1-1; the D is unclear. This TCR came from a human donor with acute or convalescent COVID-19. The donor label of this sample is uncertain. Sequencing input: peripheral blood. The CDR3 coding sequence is TGTGCCAGCAGCAACTTGAGGCGCCACGCTGAAGCTTTCTTT. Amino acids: CASSNLRRHAEAFF.